This T cell receptor beta chain was captured by sequencing in a study of shared T cell receptors in the human thymus (dated by TCRdb to the early 2020s). Study-wide context: The study investigated the way shared, self-reactive T-cell receptor alpha chains are produced in the human thymus.

Notes on this clone: Its target antigen remains unknown. No quality values exist for individual bases; no much larger clone is one base distant.

As encoded in the germline V gene, CDR1 is ENHRY while CDR2 is SYGVKD. Deletion took 8 bases off V and 2 bases off J, with a span of 9 bases between the germline ends. The CDR3 runs 12 residues from the cysteine to the phenylalanine. CDR3 DNA is the only sequence kept; it has 36 bases, read in frame from the first base. Receptor libraries were prepared by the immunoSEQ multiplex PCR assay. The source is immuneACCESS, and TCRdb retained only in-frame sequences with V and J called. Part of the clones is not carried over; for the studies checked, unresolved V genes explain less than half of this, and the remainder is unexplained. This sample holds 500,000 to 550,000 clones; about 84% were observed only once. Jointly, the top ten make up about 0.014% of the sample. The data were also submitted as part of a second study, on human thymus T cells. As the second paper documents: Donors were immunologically healthy infants undergoing open corrective cardiac surgery for congenital heart defects in Finland. Thymus tissue was obtained as surgical resects removed during corrective cardiac surgery. Usage of V and J gene segments appeared to be biased in both the thymic and the peripheral blood repertoires. The related research reported highly overlapping thymic TCR repertoires among unrelated individuals. The study described the TCR alpha and beta repertoires in about eight infant thymus samples and a few matching peripheral blood samples. Donor ages ranging from about 6 to 250 days were recorded, and over 5 male and a couple of female infants were included in the cohort. Thymocytes were freed from the tissue by mechanical means and kept at -70 degrees C as pellets of roughly 9-30 million cells. A QIAsymphony instrument was used to extract genomic DNA from the frozen cell pellets. TCRB and TCRAD loci were amplified from a standardized quantity of quality-controlled genomic DNA using the immunoSEQ multiplex PCR assay. The V(D)J region was spanned by amplicons of a length sufficient to cover the CDR3 and to identify V and J genes. Through the commercial immunoSEQ service, the amplicons were sequenced on an Illumina platform. Primer bias and sequencing errors were corrected as previously described, and TCRAD and TCRB definitions were based on the IMGT database. Analysis of the repertoires was done with immunoSEQ Analyzer 3.0 and VDJTools and included basic statistics, V/J segment usage, diversity estimates, rarefaction and pairwise overlap. Diversity was estimated using the Chao1, ChaoE, Efron-Thisted, Shannon and inverse Simpson indices, and was also estimated on datasets down-sampled to the size of the smallest sample. For repertoire overlap, CDR3 nucleotide sequence, V gene and J gene had to match strictly, and clustering was done by Jaccard-based multidimensional scaling. On average, thymus samples yielded around 850,000 unique TCRB clonotypes, whereas blood samples yielded about 80,000.

The source material was thymocytes. The receptor was derived from a boy younger than two with a congenital heart defect. Donor details come from another sample of the same person, matched by shared clones. The chain joins TRBV10-3 to TRBJ1-2; TRBD1 is a possible D gene, resting on 6 matching bases. The CDR3 region: CAIGGGNYGYTF. At the DNA level, the sequence is TGTGCCATCGGGGGGGGCAACTATGGCTACACCTTC.